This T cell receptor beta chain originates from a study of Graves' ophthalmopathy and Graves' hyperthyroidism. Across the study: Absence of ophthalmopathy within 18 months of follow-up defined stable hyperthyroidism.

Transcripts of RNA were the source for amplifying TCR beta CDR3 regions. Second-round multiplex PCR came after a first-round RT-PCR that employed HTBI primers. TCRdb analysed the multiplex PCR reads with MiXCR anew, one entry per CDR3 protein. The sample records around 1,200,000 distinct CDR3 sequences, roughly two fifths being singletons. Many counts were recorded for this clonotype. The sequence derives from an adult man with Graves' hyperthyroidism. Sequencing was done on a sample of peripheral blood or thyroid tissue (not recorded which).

The CDR3 loop is CASSLDFINYGYTF. CDR3 DNA: TGCGCCAGCAGCTTGGACTTTATTAACTATGGCTACACCTTC. The chain employs TRBV5-1 and TRBJ1-2; D remains ambiguous. The germline V gene encodes CDR1 SGHRS and CDR2 YFSETQ. V gave up 0 bases and J gave up 1 base, with 7 bases separating them. CDR3 length: 14 amino acids. The whole variable domain, filled in from reference TRBV5-1 and TRBJ1-2, reads KAGVTQTPRYLIKTRGQQVTLSCSPISGHRSVSWYQQTPGQGLQFLFEYFSETQRNKGNFPGRFSGRQFSNSRSEMNVSTLELGDSALYLCASSLDFINYGYTFGSGTRLTVV.